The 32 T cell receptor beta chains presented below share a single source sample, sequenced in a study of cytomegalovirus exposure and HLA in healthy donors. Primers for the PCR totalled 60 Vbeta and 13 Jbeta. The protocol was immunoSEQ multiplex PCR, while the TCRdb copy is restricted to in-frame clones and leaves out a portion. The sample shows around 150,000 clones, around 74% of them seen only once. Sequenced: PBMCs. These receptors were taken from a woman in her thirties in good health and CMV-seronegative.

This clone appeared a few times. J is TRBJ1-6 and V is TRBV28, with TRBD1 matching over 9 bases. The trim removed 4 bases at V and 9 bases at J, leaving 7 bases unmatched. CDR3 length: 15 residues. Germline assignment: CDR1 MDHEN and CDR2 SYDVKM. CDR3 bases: TGTGCCAGCAGTTCTCCGGGACAGGGTGCTTCACCCCTCCACTTT. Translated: CASSSPGQGASPLHF.

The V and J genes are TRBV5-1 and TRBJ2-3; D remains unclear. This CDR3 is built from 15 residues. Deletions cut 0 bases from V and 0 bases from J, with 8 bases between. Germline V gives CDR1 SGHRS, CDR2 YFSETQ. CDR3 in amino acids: CASSLVPVSTDTQYF. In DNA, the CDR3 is TGCGCCAGCAGCTTGGTTCCGGTTAGCACAGATACGCAGTATTTT.

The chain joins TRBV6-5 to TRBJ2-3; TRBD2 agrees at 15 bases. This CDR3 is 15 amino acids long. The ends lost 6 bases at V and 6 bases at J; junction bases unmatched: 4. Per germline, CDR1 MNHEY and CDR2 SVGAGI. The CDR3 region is CASRGLAGGMDTQYF. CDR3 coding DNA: TGTGCCAGCAGGGGACTAGCGGGGGGTATGGATACGCAGTATTTT.

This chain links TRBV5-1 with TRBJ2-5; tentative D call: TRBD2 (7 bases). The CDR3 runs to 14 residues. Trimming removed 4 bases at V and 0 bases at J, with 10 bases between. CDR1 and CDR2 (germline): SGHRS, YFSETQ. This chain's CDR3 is CASSGGAYQETQYF. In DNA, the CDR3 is TGCGCCAGCAGCGGGGGGGCGTACCAAGAGACCCAGTACTTC.

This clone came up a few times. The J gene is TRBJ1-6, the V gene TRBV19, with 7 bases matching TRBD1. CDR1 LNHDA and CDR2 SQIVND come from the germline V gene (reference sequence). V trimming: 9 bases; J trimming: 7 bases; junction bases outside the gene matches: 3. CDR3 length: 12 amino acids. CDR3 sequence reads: CASGTVNSPLHF. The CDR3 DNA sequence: TGTGCCAGCGGGACAGTCAATTCACCCCTCCACTTT.

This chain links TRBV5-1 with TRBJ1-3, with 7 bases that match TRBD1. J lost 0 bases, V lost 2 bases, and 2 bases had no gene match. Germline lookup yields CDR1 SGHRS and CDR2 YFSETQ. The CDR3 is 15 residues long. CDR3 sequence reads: CASSLQGYSGNTIYF. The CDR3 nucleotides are TGCGCCAGCAGCTTACAGGGGTACTCTGGAAACACCATATATTTT.

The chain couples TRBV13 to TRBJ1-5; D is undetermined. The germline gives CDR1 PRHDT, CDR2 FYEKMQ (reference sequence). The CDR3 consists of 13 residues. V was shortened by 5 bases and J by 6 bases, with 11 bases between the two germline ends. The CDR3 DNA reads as TGTGCCAGCAGCCGCGGTATAGGTCAGCCCCAGCATTTT. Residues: CASSRGIGQPQHF.

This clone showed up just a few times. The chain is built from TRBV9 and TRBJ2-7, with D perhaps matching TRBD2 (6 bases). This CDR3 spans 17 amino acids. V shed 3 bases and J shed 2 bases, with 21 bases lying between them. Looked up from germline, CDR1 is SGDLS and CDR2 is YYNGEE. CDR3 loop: CASSGPTWGGATYEQYF. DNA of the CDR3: TGTGCCAGCAGCGGGCCTACCTGGGGCGGGGCGACCTACGAGCAGTACTTC. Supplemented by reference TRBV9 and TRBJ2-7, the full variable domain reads DSGVTQTPKHLITATGQRVTLRCSPRSGDLSVYWYQQSLDQGLQFLIQYYNGEERAKGNILERFSAQQFPDLHSELNLSSLELGDSALYFCASSGPTWGGATYEQYFGPGTRLTVT.

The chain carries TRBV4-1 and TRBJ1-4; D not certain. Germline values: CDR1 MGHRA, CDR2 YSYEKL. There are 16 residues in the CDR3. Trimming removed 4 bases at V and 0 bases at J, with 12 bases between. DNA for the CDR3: TGCGCCAGCAGCCTGCTCTGGAGAGCAACTAATGAAAAACTGTTTTTT. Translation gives CASSLLWRATNEKLFF.

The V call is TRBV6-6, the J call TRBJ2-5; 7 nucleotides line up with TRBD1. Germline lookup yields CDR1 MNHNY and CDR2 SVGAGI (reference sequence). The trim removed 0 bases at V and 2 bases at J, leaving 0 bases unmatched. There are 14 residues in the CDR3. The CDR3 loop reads CASSYSRGQETQYF. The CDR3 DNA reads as TGTGCCAGCAGTTACTCCAGGGGGCAAGAGACCCAGTACTTC.

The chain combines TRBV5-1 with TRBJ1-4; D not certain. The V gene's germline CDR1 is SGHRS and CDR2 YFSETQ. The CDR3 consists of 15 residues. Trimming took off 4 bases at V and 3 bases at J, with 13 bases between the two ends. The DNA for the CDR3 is TGCGCCAGCAGCGCTTCTAGGAGAGCTAATGAAAAACTGTTTTTT. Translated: CASSASRRANEKLFF.

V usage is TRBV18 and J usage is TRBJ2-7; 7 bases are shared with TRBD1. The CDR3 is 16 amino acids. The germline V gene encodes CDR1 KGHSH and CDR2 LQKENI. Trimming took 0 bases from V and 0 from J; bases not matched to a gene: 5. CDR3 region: CASSPPTGPSSYEQYF. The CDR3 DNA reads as TGTGCCAGCTCACCACCGACAGGGCCGAGCTCCTACGAGCAGTACTTC.

The CDR3 sequence is CAGSSGGVPDTQYF. The CDR3 nucleotides read TGTGCCGGTTCAAGCGGGGGGGTCCCAGATACGCAGTATTTT. The chain combines TRBV6-1 with TRBJ2-3; TRBD2 matches at 10 bases. Germline V gene sequence: CDR1 MNHNS, CDR2 SASEGT. The CDR3 has 14 amino acids. The ends lost 11 bases at V and 4 bases at J; junction bases unmatched: 9.

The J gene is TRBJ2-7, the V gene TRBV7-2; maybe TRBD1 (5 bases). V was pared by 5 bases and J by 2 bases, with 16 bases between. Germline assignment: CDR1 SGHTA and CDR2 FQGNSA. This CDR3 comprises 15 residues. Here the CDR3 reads CASSPAGSITYEQYF. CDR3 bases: TGTGCCAGCAGCCCTGCAGGGTCTATTACCTACGAGCAGTACTTC.

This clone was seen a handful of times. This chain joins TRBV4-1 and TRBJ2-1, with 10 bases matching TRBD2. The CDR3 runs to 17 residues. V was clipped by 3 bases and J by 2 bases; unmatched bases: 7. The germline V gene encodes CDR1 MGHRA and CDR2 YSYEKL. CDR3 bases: TGCGCCAGCAGCCAGAATCCCGGGACTAGCGCCTACAATGAGCAGTTCTTC. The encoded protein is CASSQNPGTSAYNEQFF.

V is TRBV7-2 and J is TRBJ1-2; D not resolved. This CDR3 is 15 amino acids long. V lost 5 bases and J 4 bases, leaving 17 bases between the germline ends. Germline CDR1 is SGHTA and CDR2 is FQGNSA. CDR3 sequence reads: CASSPTIQSPYGYTF. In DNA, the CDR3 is TGTGCCAGCAGCCCGACCATACAGAGTCCCTATGGCTACACCTTC.

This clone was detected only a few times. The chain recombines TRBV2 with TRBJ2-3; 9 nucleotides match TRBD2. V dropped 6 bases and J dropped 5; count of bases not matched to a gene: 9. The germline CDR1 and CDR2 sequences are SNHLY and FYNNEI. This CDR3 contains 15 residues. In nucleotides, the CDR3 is TGTGCCAGCAGGGGTGGGCGGGGGGGCGAAGATACGCAGTATTTT. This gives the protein CASRGGRGGEDTQYF.

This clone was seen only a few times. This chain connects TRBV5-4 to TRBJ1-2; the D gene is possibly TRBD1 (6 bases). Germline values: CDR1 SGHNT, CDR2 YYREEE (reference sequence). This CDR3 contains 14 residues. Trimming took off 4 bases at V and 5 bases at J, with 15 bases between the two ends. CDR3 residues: CASSPWPGDYGYTF. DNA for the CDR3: TGTGCCAGCAGCCCCTGGCCAGGGGATTATGGCTACACCTTC.

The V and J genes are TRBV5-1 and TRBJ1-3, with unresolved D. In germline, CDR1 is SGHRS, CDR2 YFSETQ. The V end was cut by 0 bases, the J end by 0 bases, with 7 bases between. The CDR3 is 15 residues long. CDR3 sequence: CASSLATGSGNTIYF. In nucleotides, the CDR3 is TGCGCCAGCAGCTTGGCCACCGGCTCTGGAAACACCATATATTTT. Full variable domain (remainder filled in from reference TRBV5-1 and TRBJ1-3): KAGVTQTPRYLIKTRGQQVTLSCSPISGHRSVSWYQQTPGQGLQFLFEYFSETQRNKGNFPGRFSGRQFSNSRSEMNVSTLELGDSALYLCASSLATGSGNTIYFGEGSWLTVV.

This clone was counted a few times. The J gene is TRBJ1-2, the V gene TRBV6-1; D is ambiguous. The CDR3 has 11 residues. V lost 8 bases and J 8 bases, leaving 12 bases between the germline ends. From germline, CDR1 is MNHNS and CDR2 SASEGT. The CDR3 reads CASYQGGGYTF. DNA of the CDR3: TGTGCCAGCTACCAAGGCGGGGGCTACACCTTC.

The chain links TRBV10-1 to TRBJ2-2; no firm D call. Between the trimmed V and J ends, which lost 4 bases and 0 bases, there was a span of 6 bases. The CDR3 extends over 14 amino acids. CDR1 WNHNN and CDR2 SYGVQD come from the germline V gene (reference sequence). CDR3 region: CASSGQANTGELFF. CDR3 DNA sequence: TGCGCCAGCAGTGGGCAGGCGAACACCGGGGAGCTGTTTTTT.

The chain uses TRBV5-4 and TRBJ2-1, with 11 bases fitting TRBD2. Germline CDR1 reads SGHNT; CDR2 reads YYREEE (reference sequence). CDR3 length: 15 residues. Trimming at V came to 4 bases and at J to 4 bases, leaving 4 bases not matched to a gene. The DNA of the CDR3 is TGTGCCAGCAGCGCGACTAGCGGGGAATACAATGAGCAGTTCTTC. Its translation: CASSATSGEYNEQFF.

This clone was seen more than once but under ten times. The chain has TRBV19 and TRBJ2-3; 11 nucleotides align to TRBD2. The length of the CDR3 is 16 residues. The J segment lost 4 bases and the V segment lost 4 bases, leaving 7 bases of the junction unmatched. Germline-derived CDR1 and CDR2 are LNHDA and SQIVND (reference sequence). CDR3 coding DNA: TGTGCCAGTAGTACCCAGACTAGCGGGGTCGCAGATACGCAGTATTTT. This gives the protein CASSTQTSGVADTQYF.

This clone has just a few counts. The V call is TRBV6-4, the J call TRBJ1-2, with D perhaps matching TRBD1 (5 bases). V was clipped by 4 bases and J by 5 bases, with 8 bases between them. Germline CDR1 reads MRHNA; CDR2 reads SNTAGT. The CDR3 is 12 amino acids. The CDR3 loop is CASSATAYGYTF. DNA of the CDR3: TGTGCCAGCAGTGCGACAGCATATGGCTACACCTTC.

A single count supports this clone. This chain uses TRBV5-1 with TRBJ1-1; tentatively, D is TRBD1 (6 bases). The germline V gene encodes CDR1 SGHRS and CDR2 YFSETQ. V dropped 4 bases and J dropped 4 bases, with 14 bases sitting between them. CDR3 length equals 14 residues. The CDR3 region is CASSAGGQSTEAFF. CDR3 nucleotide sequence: TGCGCCAGCAGCGCCGGCGGACAGAGCACTGAAGCTTTCTTT.

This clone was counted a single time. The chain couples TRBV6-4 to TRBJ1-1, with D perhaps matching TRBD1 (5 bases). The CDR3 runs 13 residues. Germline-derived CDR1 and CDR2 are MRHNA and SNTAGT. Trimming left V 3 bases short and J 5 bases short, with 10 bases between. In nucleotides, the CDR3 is TGTGCCAGCAGTGAGAAGCGGGGGACTGAAGCTTTCTTT. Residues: CASSEKRGTEAFF.

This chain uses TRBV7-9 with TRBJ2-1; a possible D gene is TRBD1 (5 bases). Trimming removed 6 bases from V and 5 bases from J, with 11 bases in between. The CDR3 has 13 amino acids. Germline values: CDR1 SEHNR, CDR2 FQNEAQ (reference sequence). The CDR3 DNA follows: TGTGCCAGCAGATGGGGCCCGAACAATGAGCAGTTCTTC. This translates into CASRWGPNNEQFF.

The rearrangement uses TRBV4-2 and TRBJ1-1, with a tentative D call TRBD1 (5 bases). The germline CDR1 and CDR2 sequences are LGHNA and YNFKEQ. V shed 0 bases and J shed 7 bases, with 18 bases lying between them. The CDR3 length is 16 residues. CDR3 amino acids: CASSQEALDTRFEAFF. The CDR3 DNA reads TGTGCCAGCAGCCAAGAGGCCCTGGACACCCGTTTTGAAGCTTTCTTT.

The CDR3: CASSLAGQGSAEAFF. The CDR3 DNA reads TGCGCCAGCAGCTTGGCCGGACAGGGGTCCGCTGAAGCTTTCTTT. V usage is TRBV5-1 and J usage is TRBJ1-1, with 9 nucleotides matching TRBD1. Unmatched junction bases numbered 6, after V lost 0 bases and J lost 6 bases. CDR3 length: 15 residues. Germline V CDR1 and CDR2: SGHRS, YFSETQ.

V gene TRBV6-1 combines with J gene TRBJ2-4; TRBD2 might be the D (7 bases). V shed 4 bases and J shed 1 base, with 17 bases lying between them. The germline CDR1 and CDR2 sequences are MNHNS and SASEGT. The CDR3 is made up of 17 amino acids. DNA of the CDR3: TGTGCCAGCAGTGGTGGGGGGGGGCTTGGGGCCAAAAACATTCAGTACTTC. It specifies CASSGGGGLGAKNIQYF.

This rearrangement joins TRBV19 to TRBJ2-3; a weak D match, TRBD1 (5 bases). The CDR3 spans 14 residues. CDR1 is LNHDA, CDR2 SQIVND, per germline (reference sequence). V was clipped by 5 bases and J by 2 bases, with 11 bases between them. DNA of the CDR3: TGTGCCAGTAGTTGGGGCAGCTTCACAGATACGCAGTATTTT. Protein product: CASSWGSFTDTQYF.

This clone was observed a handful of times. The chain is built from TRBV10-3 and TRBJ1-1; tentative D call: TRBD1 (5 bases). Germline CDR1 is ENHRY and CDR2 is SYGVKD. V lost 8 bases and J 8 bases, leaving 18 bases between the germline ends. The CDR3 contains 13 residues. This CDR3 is CAIRLGQREEAFF. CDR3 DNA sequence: TGTGCCATCCGATTGGGGCAGCGGGAAGAAGCTTTCTTT.